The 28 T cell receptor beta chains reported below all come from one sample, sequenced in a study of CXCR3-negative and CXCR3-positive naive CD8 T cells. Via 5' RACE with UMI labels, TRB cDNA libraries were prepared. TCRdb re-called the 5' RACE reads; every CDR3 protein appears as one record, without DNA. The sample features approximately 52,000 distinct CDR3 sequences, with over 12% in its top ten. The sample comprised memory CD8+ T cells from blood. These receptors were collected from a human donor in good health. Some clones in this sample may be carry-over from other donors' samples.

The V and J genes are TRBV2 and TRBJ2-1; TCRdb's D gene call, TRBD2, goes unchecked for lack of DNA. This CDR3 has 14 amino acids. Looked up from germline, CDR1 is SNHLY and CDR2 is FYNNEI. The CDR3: CASTSGGLEETQYF.

CDR3 amino acids: CASSQDRKPPEAFF. The chain uses TRBV4-3 and TRBJ1-1. The CDR3 covers 14 residues. Per the germline V gene, CDR1 is LGHNA and CDR2 is YSLEER.

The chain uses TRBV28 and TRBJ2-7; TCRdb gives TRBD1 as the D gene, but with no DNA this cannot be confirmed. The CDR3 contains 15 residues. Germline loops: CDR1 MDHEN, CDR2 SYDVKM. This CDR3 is CASSLPPRMGGFPHF.

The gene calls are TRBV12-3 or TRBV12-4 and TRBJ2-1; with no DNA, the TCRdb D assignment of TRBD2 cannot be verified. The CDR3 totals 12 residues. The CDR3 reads CASSFRGGEQFF.

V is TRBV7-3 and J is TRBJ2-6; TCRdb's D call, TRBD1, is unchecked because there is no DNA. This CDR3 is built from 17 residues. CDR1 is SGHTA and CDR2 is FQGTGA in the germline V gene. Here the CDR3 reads CASSPGGDLSGANVLTF.

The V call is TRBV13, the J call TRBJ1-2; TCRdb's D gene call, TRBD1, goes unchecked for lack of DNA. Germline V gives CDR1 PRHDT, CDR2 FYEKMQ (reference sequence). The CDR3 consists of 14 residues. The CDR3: CASSAGTASYGYTF.

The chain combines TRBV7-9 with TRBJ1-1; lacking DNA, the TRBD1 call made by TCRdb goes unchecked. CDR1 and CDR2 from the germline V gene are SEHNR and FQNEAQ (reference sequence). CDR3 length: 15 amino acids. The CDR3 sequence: CASSPTDRVNTEAFF.

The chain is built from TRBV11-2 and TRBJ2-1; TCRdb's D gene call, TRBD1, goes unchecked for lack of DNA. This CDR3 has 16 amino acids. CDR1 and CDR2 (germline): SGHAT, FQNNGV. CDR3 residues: CASSLDWGFPNNEQFF.

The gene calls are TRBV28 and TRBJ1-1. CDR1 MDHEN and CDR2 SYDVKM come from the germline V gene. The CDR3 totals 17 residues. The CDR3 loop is CASSFLGIGYEDTEAFF.

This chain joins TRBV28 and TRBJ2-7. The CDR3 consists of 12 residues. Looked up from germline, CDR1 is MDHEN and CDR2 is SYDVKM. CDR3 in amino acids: CASTTGTYEQYF.

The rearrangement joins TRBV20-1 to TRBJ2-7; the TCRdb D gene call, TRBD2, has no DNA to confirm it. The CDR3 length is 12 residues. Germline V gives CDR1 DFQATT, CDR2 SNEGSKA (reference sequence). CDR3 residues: CSASGSGDEQYF.

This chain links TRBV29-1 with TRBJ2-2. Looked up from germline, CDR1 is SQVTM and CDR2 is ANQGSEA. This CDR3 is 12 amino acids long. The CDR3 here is CSVDGDTGELFF.

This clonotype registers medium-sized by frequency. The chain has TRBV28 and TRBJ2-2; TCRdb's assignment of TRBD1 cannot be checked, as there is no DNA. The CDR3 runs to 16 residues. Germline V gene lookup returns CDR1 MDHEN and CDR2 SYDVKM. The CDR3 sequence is CASSFPGRENTGELFF.

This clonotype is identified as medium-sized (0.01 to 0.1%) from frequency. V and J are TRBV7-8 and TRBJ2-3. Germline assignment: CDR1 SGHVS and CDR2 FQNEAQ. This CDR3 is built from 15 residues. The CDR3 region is CASSLLATGTDTQYF.

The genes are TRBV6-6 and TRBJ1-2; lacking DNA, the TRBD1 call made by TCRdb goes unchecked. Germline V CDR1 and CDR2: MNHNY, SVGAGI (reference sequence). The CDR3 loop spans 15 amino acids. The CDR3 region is CTSSYTRGLGDGYTF.

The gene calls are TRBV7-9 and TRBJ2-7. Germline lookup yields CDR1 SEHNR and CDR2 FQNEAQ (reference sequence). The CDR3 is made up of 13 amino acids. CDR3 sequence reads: CASSLVGWDEQYF.

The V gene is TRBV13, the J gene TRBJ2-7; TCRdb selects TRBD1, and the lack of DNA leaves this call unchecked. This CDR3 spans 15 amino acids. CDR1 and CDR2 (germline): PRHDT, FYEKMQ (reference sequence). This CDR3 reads CASSFTGTRSYEQYF. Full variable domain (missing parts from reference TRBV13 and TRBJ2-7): AAGVIQSPRHLIKEKRETATLKCYPIPRHDTVYWYQQGPGQDPQFLISFYEKMQSDKGSIPDRFSAQQFSDYHSELNMSSLELGDSALYFCASSFTGTRSYEQYFGPGTRLTVT.

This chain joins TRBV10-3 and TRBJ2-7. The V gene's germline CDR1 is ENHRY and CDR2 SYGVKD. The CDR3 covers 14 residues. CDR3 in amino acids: CAISESRESYEQYF.

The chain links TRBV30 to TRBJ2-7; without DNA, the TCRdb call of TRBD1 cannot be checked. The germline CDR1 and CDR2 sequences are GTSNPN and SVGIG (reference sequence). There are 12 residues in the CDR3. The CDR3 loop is CAWGQPSYEQYF.

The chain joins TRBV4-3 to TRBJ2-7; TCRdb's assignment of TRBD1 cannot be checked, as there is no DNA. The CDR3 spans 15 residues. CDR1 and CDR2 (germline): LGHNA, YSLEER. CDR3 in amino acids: CASSQDRDGGYEQYF.

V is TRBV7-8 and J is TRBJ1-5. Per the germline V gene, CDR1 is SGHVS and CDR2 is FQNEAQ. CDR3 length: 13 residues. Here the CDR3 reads CASSFNSNQPQHF.

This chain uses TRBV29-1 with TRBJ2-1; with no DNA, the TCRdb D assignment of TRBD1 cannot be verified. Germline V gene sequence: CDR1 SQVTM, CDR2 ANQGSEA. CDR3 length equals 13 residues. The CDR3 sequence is CSVWTARGNEQFF.

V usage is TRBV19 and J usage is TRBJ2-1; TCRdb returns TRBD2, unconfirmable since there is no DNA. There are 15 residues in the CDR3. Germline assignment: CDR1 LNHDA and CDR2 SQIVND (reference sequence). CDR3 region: CASSHSGTIYNEQFF.

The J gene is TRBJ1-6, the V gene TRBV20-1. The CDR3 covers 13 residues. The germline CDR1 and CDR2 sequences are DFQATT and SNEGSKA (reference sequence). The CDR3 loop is CSASELANSPLHF.

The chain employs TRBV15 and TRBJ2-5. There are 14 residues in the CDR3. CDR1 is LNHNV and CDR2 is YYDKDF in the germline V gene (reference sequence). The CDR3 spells CATSNSGSGETQYF.

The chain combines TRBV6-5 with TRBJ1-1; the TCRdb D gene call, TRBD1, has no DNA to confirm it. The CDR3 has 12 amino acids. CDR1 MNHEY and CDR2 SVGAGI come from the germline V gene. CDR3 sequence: CASKPRGSEAFF.

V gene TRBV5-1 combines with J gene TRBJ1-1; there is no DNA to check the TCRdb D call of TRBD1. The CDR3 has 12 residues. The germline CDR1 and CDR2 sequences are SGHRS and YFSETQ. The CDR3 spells CASSFTGGEAFF.

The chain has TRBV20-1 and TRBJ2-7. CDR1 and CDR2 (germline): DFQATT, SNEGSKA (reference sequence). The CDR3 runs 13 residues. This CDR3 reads CSAREMAGYEQYF.